This T cell receptor (beta chain) emerged from a study of cytomegalovirus exposure and HLA in healthy donors. Germline values: CDR1 SGHTA, CDR2 FQGTGA. V lost 1 base and J 0 bases, leaving 12 bases between the germline ends. This CDR3 spans 16 amino acids. PCR amplification relied on 60 Vbeta primers (plus 13 Jbeta primers). Data came from immunoSEQ multiplex PCR; TCRdb stores just in-frame clones and leaves some out. The sample contains hundreds of thousands of clones, about 75% of which appear only once. The TCR comes from a female donor in good health and CMV-seronegative. The sequencing input was PBMCs. The chain combines TRBV7-3 with TRBJ1-2; weak D call: TRBD1 (5 bases). CDR3 bases: TGTGCCAGCAGCTTAAGTGGGACTACTCCTAACTATGGCTACACCTTC. It translates to CASSLSGTTPNYGYTF.